Here is one T cell receptor beta chain with its context. Its antigen is unidentified. One junction end does not reproduce the germline sequence, and a read error may be involved. The record originates from a study of T cell repertoires in cytomegalovirus infection. Study-wide background: Selected CMV epitopes included recently identified HLA-C-restricted ones as well as well-studied HLA-B-restricted ones. It was the public TCR beta signatures that indicated both CMV infection and matching HLA type. Overall study findings and caveats: What dominated the ex vivo response were HLA-C-restricted CMV-specific TCR beta clonotypes. Using cumulative public TCR beta family frequency, the authors identified those who carried CMV together with the relevant HLA.

The CDR3 consists of 15 residues. TCRdb re-derived calls from the reads in MiXCR, one entry per CDR3 protein. Of 650,000 to 850,000 distinct CDR3 sequences in the sample, 25% to 35% were seen once. The source was cultured CD8+ T cells from PBMCs, collected from culture after CMV antigen stimulation. The origin of this receptor is a human donor in good health (CMV status not recorded). Some clones in this sample may be carry-over from other donors' samples. The chain combines TRBV12-3 or TRBV12-4 with TRBJ1-2, with a weak D call TRBD1 (6 bases). CDR3 amino acids: CASSPGDPAAYGCTF. The CDR3 bases are TGTGCCAGCAGCCCAGGGGACCCGGCTGCTTATGGCTGCACCTTC.